One and the same sample provided the 20 T cell receptor beta chains below, sequenced in a study of OX40 agonist ivuxolimab in advanced cancers. The receptor library was made with the immunoSEQ multiplex PCR assay. TCRdb's version of the immuneACCESS table is confined to in-frame rearrangements and falls short of the full clone set. An unresolved V gene accounts for under half of the shortfall where checked; the remainder is of unknown origin. This sample gives approximately 16,000 clones in total; approximately 77% of them show up just once. The biggest ten clones account for roughly 12% of the sample. This material consisted of CD4+ or CD8+ T cells sorted from blood, taken in a trial of the OX40 agonist ivuxolimab. Receptors originate from an adult with an advanced solid tumor such as melanoma, head and neck, liver or kidney cancer.

A remark on this clone: Other nucleotide sequences in the sample specify the same CDR3. This chain links TRBV4-1 with TRBJ1-2; TRBD1 matches 10 bases. In germline, CDR1 is MGHRA, CDR2 YSYEKL. The CDR3 spans 13 residues. The junction had 0 bases not matched to a gene; V was cut back by 3 bases and J by 5 bases. The CDR3 spells CASSQGQGYGYTF. The CDR3 DNA is TGCGCCAGCAGCCAGGGACAGGGGTATGGCTACACCTTC.

This clone was observed once. V usage is TRBV5-4 and J usage is TRBJ2-7; 7 bases align to TRBD1. Germline CDR1 is SGHNT and CDR2 is YYREEE (reference sequence). This CDR3 region has 13 residues. With 5 bases clipped from V and 2 bases from J, the junction kept 4 bases outside the gene matches. DNA for the CDR3: TGTGCCAGCAGATTCGACAGGGCCTACGAGCAGTACTTC. This sequence encodes CASRFDRAYEQYF.

There are a few counts of this clone. The rearrangement uses TRBV7-8 and TRBJ1-4; 7 bases agree with TRBD1. V lost 5 bases to trimming and J lost 8 bases; unmatched junction nucleotides: 11. This CDR3 comprises 15 residues. Germline V gene data show CDR1 as SGHVS and CDR2 as FQNEAQ. The CDR3 spells CASSLEEGALEKLFF. As DNA, the CDR3 is TGTGCCAGCAGCCTCGAGGAGGGGGCTCTAGAAAAACTGTTTTTT.

This clone was seen only once. The chain carries TRBV11-3 and TRBJ1-1, with D possibly TRBD1 on 5 matching bases. The CDR3 covers 15 residues. Per the germline V gene, CDR1 is SGHNT and CDR2 is YENEEA. Trimming stripped 0 bases from V and 5 bases from J, with 13 bases between. The CDR3: CASSLDWGGMTEAFF. The CDR3, as DNA: TGTGCCAGCAGCTTAGATTGGGGGGGGATGACTGAAGCTTTCTTT.

A few counts support this clone. The rearrangement joins TRBV7-3 to TRBJ2-2, with D tentatively TRBD2 (5 bases). V was cut by 0 bases and J by 4 bases, with 9 bases left in between. The CDR3 consists of 15 residues. Germline lookup yields CDR1 SGHTA and CDR2 FQGTGA. DNA of the CDR3: TGTGCCAGCAGCTTAACTCCGGGGTTCACCGGGGAGCTGTTTTTT. Amino acids: CASSLTPGFTGELFF.

The genes are TRBV7-9 and TRBJ1-2; 9 bases line up with TRBD1. Germline CDR1 is SEHNR and CDR2 is FQNEAQ (reference sequence). V gave up 11 bases and J gave up 1 base; unmatched junction bases: 2. The CDR3 sequence is 12 residues long. For the CDR3, the DNA is TGTGCCTGGACAGGGGATAACTATGGCTACACCTTC. It translates to CAWTGDNYGYTF. Full variable domain (missing parts from reference TRBV7-9 and TRBJ1-2): DTGVSQNPRHKITKRGQNVTFRCDPISEHNRLYWYRQTLGQGPEFLTYFQNEAQLEKSRLLSDRFSAERPKGSFSTLEIQRTEQGDSAMYLCAWTGDNYGYTFGSGTRLTVV.

This chain uses TRBV28 with TRBJ2-7, with D possibly TRBD1 on 5 matching bases. The CDR3 length is 14 residues. The ends were cut back, 2 bases at V and 3 bases at J, with 11 bases in the middle. CDR1 and CDR2 (germline): MDHEN, SYDVKM. The CDR3, as DNA: TGTGCCAGCAGTTTACACAGGTGGGGCTACGAGCAGTACTTC. Protein: CASSLHRWGYEQYF.

This clone was counted only a few times. As DNA, the CDR3 is TGTGCCAGCAGCCTTTCACTGAACACTGAAGCTTTCTTT. This encodes CASSLSLNTEAFF. The chain recombines TRBV6-6 with TRBJ1-1; D gene unclear. Germline V gives CDR1 MNHNY, CDR2 SVGAGI (reference sequence). V was cut by 6 bases and J by 0 bases, with 8 bases left in between. The CDR3 sequence is 13 residues long.

The chain couples TRBV7-6 to TRBJ2-7; D perhaps matches TRBD2 (6 bases). This CDR3 contains 13 residues. The V end was cut by 1 base, the J end by 6 bases, with 10 bases between. In germline, CDR1 is SGHVS, CDR2 FNYEAQ. The CDR3 here is CASSLVGGGEQYF. The CDR3 nucleotides are TGTGCCAGCAGCTTAGTGGGAGGTGGCGAGCAGTACTTC.

The rearrangement uses TRBV25-1 and TRBJ2-5; no clear D. V was pared by 4 bases and J by 4 bases, with 1 base between. The CDR3 length is 10 residues. Germline V gene lookup returns CDR1 MGHDK and CDR2 SYGVNS. CDR3 region: CASSGETQYF. DNA for the CDR3: TGTGCCAGCAGTGGAGAGACCCAGTACTTC.

The gene calls are TRBV4-2 and TRBJ1-6; D gene unclear. The CDR3 has 17 amino acids. With 0 bases removed from V and 0 bases from J, the gap between germline ends came to 9 bases. Germline assignment: CDR1 LGHNA and CDR2 YNFKEQ. CDR3 in amino acids: CASSQDHAGSYNSPLHF. The CDR3 nucleotides are TGTGCCAGCAGCCAAGATCACGCCGGCTCCTATAATTCACCCCTCCACTTT.

This sequence joins TRBV27 and TRBJ2-7; TRBD2 agrees at 11 bases. CDR1 and CDR2 from the germline V gene are MNHEY and SMNVEV (reference sequence). The CDR3 is 15 amino acids. After removal of 4 bases from V and 6 bases from J, the junction contained 8 bases not matched to a gene. The CDR3 region is CASSYSGLAAGEQYF. CDR3 nucleotides: TGTGCCAGCAGTTACTCGGGACTAGCGGCAGGCGAGCAGTACTTC.

The genes are TRBV5-8 and TRBJ2-1; 7 bases fit TRBD2. The V gene's germline CDR1 is SGHTS and CDR2 YDEGEE. Trimming took 3 bases from V and 4 from J; bases not matched to a gene: 4. CDR3 length equals 14 residues. The CDR3 loop reads CASSWGGLYNEQFF. In nucleotides, the CDR3 is TGTGCCAGCAGCTGGGGAGGGTTGTACAATGAGCAGTTCTTC.

The rearrangement uses TRBV2 and TRBJ1-5; 7 bases are a match to TRBD1. The V and J ends lost 3 bases and 3 bases, in that order; junction bases with no gene match: 5. CDR1 and CDR2 from the germline V gene are SNHLY and FYNNEI. The CDR3 runs to 15 residues. CDR3 residues: CASSDRDSNNQPQHF. CDR3 in DNA: TGTGCCAGCAGTGATAGGGACAGTAACAATCAGCCCCAGCATTTT.

The gene calls are TRBV7-1 and TRBJ1-4, with no clear D. TRBV7-1 is labeled an ORF, and its function is uncertain. V was shortened by 5 bases and J by 6 bases, with 10 bases between the two germline ends. This CDR3 region has 13 residues. Here the CDR3 DNA reads TGTGCCAGCAGCCAAATCAAGGATGAAAAACTGTTTTTT. Translation gives CASSQIKDEKLFF.

This clone has a single count. The rearrangement uses TRBV7-1 and TRBJ2-7; 11 positions agree with TRBD1. TRBV7-1 is an ORF for which the function is uncertain. The CDR3 covers 14 residues. The junction had 4 bases not matched to a gene; V was cut back by 3 bases and J by 6 bases. The CDR3 loop is CASSSRTGGVEQYF. The CDR3, as DNA: TGTGCCAGCAGCTCTCGGACAGGGGGCGTCGAGCAGTACTTC.

The V and J genes are TRBV2 and TRBJ1-1; D gene uncertain. V shed 7 bases and J shed 0 bases, with 9 bases lying between them. Per germline, CDR1 SNHLY and CDR2 FYNNEI. CDR3 size: 13 residues. The CDR3 sequence is CASIPLMNTEAFF. The CDR3 DNA follows: TGTGCCAGCATCCCTCTCATGAACACTGAAGCTTTCTTT.

The V and J genes are TRBV5-5 and TRBJ1-5, with TRBD1 identical over 8 bases. Germline V gives CDR1 SGHKS, CDR2 YYEKEE (reference sequence). Trimming at V came to 5 bases and at J to 2 bases, leaving 6 bases not matched to a gene. The CDR3 extends over 15 amino acids. DNA for the CDR3: TGTGCCAGCAGACTGACAGGGGCTCGCAATCAGCCCCAGCATTTT. Translated: CASRLTGARNQPQHF.

The chain recombines TRBV7-2 with TRBJ2-7; D is possibly TRBD1 (5 bases). In germline, CDR1 is SGHTA, CDR2 FQGNSA. Deletions cut 3 bases from V and 4 bases from J, with 7 bases between. CDR3 length: 12 amino acids. CDR3 sequence (DNA): TGTGCCAGCAGCTTCCCAGGGTACGAGCAGTACTTC. It translates to CASSFPGYEQYF. The variable domain in full, with the rest retrieved from reference TRBV7-2 and TRBJ2-7, is GAGVSQSPSNKVTEKGKDVELRCDPISGHTALYWYRQSLGQGLEFLIYFQGNSAPDKSGLPSDRFSAERTGGSVSTLTIQRTQQEDSAVYLCASSFPGYEQYFGPGTRLTVT.

V is TRBV11-2 and J is TRBJ1-2; D remains ambiguous. Germline V lookup: CDR1 SGHAT, CDR2 FQNNGV. The CDR3 covers 11 residues. Trimming stripped 6 bases from V and 9 bases from J, with 11 bases between. The CDR3 sequence: CASRVLRSYTF. CDR3 DNA sequence: TGTGCCAGCAGGGTTCTTCGGAGCTACACCTTC.